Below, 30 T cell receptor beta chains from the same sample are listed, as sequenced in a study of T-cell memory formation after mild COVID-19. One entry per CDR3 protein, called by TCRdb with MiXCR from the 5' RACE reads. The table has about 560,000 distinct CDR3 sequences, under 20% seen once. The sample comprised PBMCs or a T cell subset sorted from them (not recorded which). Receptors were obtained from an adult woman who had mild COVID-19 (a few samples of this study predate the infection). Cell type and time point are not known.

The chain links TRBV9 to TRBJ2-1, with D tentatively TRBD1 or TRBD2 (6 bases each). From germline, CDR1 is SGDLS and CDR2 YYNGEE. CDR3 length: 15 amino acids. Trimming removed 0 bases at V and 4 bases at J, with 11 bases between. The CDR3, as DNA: TGTGCCAGCAGCGTAGCAGTAGGGGGGTACAATGAGCAGTTCTTC. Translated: CASSVAVGGYNEQFF.

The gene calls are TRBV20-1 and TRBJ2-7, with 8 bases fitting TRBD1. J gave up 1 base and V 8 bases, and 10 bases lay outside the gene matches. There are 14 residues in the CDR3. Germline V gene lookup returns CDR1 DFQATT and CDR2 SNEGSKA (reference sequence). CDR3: CSPSDRVGSYEQYF. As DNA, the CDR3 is TGCAGTCCCTCGGACAGGGTGGGGTCCTACGAGCAGTACTTC.

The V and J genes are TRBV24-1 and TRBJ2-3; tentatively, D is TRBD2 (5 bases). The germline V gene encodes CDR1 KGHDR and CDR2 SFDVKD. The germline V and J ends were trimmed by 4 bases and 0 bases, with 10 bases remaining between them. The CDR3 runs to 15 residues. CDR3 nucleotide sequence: TGTGCCACCAGTGACCCCGGCGGGAGCACAGATACGCAGTATTTT. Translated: CATSDPGGSTDTQYF.

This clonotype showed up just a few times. The CDR3 region has the DNA TGCGCCAGCAGCTTGGGGGACGGGCGGATGAGCTACGAGCAGTACTTC. This codes for CASSLGDGRMSYEQYF. This chain links TRBV5-1 with TRBJ2-7; D possibly uses TRBD1 or TRBD2 (5 bases each). Germline V lookup: CDR1 SGHRS, CDR2 YFSETQ. CDR3 length: 16 residues. V gave up 0 bases and J gave up 3 bases, with 16 bases separating them.

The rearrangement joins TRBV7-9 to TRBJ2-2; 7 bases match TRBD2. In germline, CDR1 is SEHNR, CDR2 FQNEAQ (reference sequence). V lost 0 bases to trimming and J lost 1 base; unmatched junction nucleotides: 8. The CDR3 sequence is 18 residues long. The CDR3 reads CASSLAGGPFLNTGELFF. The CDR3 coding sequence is TGTGCCAGCAGCTTAGCGGGAGGGCCTTTCCTGAACACCGGGGAGCTGTTTTTT. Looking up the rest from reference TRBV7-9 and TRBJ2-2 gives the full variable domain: DTGVSQNPRHKITKRGQNVTFRCDPISEHNRLYWYRQTLGQGPEFLTYFQNEAQLEKSRLLSDRFSAERPKGSFSTLEIQRTEQGDSAMYLCASSLAGGPFLNTGELFFGEGSRLTVL.

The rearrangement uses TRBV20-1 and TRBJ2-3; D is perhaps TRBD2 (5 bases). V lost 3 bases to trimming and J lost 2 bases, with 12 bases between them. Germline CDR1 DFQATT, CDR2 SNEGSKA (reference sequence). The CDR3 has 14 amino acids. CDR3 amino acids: CSASRPGITDTQYF. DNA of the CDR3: TGCAGTGCTAGTCGACCGGGGATCACAGATACGCAGTATTTT.

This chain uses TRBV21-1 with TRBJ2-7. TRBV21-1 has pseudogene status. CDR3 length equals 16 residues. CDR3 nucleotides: TGTGCCAGCAGCAAAGCCCATTCTGCAGGGAACCACGAGCAGTACTTC. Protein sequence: CASSKAHSAGNHEQYF.

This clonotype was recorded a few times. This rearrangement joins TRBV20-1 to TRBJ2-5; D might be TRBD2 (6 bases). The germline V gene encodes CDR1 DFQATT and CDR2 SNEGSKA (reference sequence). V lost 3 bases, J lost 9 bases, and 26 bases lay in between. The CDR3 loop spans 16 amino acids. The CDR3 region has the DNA TGCAGTGCTAGTCGTTCCTCCGGGACTGTCAAGAGGGCCCAGTACTTC. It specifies CSASRSSGTVKRAQYF.

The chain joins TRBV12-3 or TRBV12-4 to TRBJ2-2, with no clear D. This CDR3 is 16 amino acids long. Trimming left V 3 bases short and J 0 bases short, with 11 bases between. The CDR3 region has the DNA TGTGCCAGCAGTTTTGGGCAGGTGGCGAACACCGGGGAGCTGTTTTTT. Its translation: CASSFGQVANTGELFF.

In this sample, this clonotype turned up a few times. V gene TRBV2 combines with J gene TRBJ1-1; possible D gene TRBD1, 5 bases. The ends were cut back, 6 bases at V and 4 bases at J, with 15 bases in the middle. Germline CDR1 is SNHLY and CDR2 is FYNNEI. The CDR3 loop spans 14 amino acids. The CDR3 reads CASSRWGVGTEAFF. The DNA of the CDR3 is TGTGCCAGCAGCCGATGGGGCGTGGGCACTGAAGCTTTCTTT.

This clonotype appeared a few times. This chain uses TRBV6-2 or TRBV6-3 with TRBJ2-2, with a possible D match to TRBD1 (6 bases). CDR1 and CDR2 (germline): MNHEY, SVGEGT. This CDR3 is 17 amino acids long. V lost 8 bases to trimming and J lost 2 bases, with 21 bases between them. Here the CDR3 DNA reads TGTGCCAGCCACCCCTACGGGACAAGGACTAACACCGGGGAGCTGTTTTTT. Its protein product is CASHPYGTRTNTGELFF.

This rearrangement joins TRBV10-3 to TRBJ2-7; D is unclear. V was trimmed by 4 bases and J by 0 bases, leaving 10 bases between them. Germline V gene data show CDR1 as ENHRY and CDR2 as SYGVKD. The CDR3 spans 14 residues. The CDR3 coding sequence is TGTGCCATCAGTGGGGTGGGCAACTCCTACGAGCAGTACTTC. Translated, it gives CAISGVGNSYEQYF.

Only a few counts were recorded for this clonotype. CDR3 sequence (DNA): TGTGCCAGCAGCTCCTCCGACAGGGCGAACACTGAAGCTTTCTTT. Its translation: CASSSSDRANTEAFF. The rearrangement links TRBV11-2 to TRBJ1-1; TRBD1 matches at 7 bases. CDR3 length equals 15 residues. Germline CDR1 SGHAT, CDR2 FQNNGV. Trimming removed 4 bases from V and 1 base from J; junction bases left unmatched: 6.

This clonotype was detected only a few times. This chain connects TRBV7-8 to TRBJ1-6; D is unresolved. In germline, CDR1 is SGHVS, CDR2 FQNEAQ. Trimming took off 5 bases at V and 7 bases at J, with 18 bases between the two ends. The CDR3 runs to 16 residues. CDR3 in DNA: TGTGCCAGCAGCCCGACTAGATGGGTGGGGAATTCACCCCTCCACTTT. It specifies CASSPTRWVGNSPLHF.

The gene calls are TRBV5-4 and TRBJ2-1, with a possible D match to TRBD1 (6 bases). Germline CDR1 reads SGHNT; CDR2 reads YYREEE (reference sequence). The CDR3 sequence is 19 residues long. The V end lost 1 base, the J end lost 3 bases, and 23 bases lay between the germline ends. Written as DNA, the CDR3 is TGTGCCAGCAGCTTGACGGGACATCTGTGGGGTGCTGGCTACAATGAGCAGTTCTTC. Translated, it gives CASSLTGHLWGAGYNEQFF. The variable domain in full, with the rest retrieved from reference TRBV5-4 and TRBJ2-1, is ETGVTQSPTHLIKTRGQQVTLRCSSQSGHNTVSWYQQALGQGPQFIFQYYREEENGRGNFPPRFSGLQFPNYSSELNVNALELDDSALYLCASSLTGHLWGAGYNEQFFGPGTRLTVL.

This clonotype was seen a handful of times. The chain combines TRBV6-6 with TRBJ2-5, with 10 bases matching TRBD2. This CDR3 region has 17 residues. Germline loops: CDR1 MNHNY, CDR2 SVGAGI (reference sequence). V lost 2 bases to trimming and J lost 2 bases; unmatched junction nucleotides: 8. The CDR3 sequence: CASSYPGTSAYQETQYF. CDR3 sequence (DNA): TGTGCCAGCAGTTACCCCGGGACTAGCGCGTATCAAGAGACCCAGTACTTC.

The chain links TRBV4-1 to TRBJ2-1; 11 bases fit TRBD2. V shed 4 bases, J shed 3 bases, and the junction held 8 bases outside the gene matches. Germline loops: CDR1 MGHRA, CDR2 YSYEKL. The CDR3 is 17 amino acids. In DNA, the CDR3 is TGCGCCAGCAGCCTCAAGGCGGGGACTAGCGGCTACAATGAGCAGTTCTTC. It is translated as CASSLKAGTSGYNEQFF.

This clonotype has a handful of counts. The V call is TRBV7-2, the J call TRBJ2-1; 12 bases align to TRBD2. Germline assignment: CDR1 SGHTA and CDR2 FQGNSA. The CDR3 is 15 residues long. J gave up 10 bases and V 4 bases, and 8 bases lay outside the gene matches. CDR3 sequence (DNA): TGTGCCAGCAGCTCCCTAGCGGGGGGGCTCGGGGAGCAGTTCTTC. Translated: CASSSLAGGLGEQFF.

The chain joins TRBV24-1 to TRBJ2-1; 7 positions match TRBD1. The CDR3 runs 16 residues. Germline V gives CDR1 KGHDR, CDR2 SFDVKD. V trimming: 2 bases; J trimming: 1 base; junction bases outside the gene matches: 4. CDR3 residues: CATSDYTGESYNEQFF. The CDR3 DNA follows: TGTGCCACCAGTGATTACACAGGGGAATCCTACAATGAGCAGTTCTTC.

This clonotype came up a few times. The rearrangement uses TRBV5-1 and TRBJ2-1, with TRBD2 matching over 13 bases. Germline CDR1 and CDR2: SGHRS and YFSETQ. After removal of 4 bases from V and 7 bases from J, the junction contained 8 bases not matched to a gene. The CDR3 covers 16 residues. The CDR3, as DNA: TGCGCCAGCAGCGTCTCGGGACTAGCGGGGCGGAATGAGCAGTTCTTC. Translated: CASSVSGLAGRNEQFF.

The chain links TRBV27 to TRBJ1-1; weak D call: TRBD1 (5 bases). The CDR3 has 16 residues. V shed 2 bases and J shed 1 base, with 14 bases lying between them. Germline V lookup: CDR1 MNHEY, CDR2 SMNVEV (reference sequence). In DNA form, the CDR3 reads TGTGCCAGCAGTTTAGAAGGGGTGAGGGCGAACACTGAAGCTTTCTTT. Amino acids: CASSLEGVRANTEAFF.

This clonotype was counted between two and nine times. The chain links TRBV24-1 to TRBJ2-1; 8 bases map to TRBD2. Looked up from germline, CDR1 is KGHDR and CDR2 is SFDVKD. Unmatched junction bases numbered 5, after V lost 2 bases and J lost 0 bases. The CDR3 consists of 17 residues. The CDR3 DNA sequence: TGTGCCACCAGTGATTCCCCGGGAGGGAGCTCCTACAATGAGCAGTTCTTC. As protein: CATSDSPGGSSYNEQFF.

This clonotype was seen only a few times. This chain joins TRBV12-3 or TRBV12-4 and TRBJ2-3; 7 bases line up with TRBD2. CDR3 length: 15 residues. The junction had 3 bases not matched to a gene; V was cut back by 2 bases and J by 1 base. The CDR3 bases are TGTGCCAGCAGTTTACAGGGACTACGCACAGATACGCAGTATTTT. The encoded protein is CASSLQGLRTDTQYF.

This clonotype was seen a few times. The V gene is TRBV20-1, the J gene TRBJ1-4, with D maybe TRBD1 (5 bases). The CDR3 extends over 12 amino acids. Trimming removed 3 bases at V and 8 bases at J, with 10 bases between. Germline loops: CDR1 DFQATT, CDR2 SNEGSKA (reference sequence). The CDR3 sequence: CSASRGYEKLFF. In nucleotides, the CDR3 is TGCAGTGCTAGTCGGGGGTACGAAAAACTGTTTTTT.

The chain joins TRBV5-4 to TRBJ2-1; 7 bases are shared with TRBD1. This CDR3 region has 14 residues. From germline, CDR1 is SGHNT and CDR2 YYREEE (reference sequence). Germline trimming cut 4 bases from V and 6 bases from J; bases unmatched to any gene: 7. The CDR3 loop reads CASSPEGAGNEQFF. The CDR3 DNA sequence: TGTGCCAGCAGCCCCGAGGGGGCGGGCAATGAGCAGTTCTTC.

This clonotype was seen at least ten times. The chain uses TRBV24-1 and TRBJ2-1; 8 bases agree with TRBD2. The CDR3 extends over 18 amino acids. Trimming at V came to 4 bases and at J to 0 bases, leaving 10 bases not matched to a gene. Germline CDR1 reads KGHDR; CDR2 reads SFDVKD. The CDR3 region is CATSDGSPGTSSYNEQFF. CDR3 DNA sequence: TGTGCCACCAGTGACGGTAGTCCCGGGACTAGCTCCTACAATGAGCAGTTCTTC.

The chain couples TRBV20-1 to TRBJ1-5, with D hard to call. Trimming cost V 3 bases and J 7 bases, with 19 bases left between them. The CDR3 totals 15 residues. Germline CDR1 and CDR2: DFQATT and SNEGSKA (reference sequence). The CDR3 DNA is TGCAGTGCTAGTTCCGGAGGAGGCTCAATACAGCCCCAGCATTTT. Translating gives CSASSGGGSIQPQHF.

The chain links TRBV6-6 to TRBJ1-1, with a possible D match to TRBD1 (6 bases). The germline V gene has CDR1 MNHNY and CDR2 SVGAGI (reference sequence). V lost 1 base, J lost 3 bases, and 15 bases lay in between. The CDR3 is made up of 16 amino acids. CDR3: CASSYWGAPLDTEAFF. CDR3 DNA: TGTGCCAGCAGTTACTGGGGGGCCCCACTTGACACTGAAGCTTTCTTT.

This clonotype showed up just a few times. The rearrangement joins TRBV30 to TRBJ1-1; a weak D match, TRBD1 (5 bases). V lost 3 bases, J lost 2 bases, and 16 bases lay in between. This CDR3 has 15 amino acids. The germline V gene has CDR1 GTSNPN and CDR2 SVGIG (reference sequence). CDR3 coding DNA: TGTGCCTGGAGCCTGGGGGTACGGTCTAACACTGAAGCTTTCTTT. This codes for CAWSLGVRSNTEAFF.

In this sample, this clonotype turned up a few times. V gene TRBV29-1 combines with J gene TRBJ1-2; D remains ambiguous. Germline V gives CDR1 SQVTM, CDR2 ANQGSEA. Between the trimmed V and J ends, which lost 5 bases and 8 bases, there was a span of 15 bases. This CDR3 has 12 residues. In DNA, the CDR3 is TGCAGCGTTCCGCCGAGCGGTCACGGCTACACCTTC. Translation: CSVPPSGHGYTF.